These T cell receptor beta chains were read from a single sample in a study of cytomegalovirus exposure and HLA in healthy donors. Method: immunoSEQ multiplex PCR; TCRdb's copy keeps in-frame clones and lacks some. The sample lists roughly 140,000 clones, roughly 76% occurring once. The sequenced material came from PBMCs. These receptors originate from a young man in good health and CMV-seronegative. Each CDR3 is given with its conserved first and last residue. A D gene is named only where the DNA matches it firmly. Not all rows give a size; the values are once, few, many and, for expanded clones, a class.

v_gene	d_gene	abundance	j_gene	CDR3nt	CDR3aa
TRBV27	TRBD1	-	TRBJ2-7	TGTGCCAGCAGTTCGACAGGGGATGAGCAGTACTTC	CASSSTGDEQYF
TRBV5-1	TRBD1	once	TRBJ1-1	TGCGCCAGCAGCTTGGTTGGAGGGGGCGGCACTGAAGCTTTCTTT	CASSLVGGGGTEAFF
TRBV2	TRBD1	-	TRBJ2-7	TGTGCCAGCAGTGGGGGACAGTTGATGATCTACGAGCAGTACTTC	CASSGGQLMIYEQYF
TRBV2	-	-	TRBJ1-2	TGTGCCAGCAGTGAATTAAGTGGGCAGACAGAATCCAGCTATGGCTACACCTTC	CASSELSGQTESSYGYTF
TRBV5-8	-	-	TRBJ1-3	TGTGCCAGCAGCCCCGGCGGGAGCTCTGGAAACACCATATATTTT	CASSPGGSSGNTIYF
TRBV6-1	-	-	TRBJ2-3	TGTGCCAGCAGCCTGGGTCAGGGAAAAGGAGATACGCAGTATTTT	CASSLGQGKGDTQYF
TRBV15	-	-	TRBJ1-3	TGTGCCACCAGCAGAGATCGGACTGACTCTGGAAACACCATATATTTT	CATSRDRTDSGNTIYF
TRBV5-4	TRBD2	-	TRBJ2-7	TGTGCCAGCAGCGCGACTAGCGGGATTTTTTACGAGCAGTACTTC	CASSATSGIFYEQYF
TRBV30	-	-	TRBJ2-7	TGTGCCTGGAGTAGACGGGGCGAGCAGTACTTC	CAWSRRGEQYF
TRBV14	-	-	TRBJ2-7	TGTGCCAGCAGCCCACCGGGGTCCCTATCCTACGAGCAGTACTTC	CASSPPGSLSYEQYF
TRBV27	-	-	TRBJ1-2	TGTGCCAGCAGTTTATCGGCTCCAGGGGTTAACTATGGCTACACCTTC	CASSLSAPGVNYGYTF
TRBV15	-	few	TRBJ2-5	TGTGCCACCAGCAGAATCGGTGAGGCGGAGACCCAGTACTTC	CATSRIGEAETQYF
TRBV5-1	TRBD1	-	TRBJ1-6	TGCGCCAGCAGCCGGGACAGGGAAAATTCACCCCTCCACTTT	CASSRDRENSPLHF
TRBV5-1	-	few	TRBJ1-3	TGCGCCAGCAGCTTTGGAGAGAACCGCTCTGGAAACACCATATATTTT	CASSFGENRSGNTIYF
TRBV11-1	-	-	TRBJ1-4	TGTGCCAGCAGCCACCGTCAAGGGAACAGGGCCCAAGGAAATGAAAAACTGTTTTTT	CASSHRQGNRAQGNEKLFF
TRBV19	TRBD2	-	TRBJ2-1	TGTGCCAGTAGTGCATGGGGTAGCGGGAGTTTCCAGTTCTTC	CASSAWGSGSFQFF
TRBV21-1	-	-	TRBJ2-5	TGTGCCAGCAGCAGGAATTCGGACAGGGATCAAGAGACCCAGTACTTC	CASSRNSDRDQETQYF
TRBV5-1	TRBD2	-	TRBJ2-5	TGCGCCAGCAGGGACGGGAGGGCAGGGGAGACCCAGTACTTC	CASRDGRAGETQYF
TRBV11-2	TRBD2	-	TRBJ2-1	TGTGCCAGCAGCGGAGCGGGGGCCTACAATGAGCAGTTCTTC	CASSGAGAYNEQFF
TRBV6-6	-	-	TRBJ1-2	TGTGCCAGCAGTGCCGACAGCAACTATGGCTACACCTTC	CASSADSNYGYTF
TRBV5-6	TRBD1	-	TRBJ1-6	TGTGCCAGCACCCCTGACAGGGCCTCCTATAATTCACCCCTCCACTTT	CASTPDRASYNSPLHF
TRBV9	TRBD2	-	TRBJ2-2	TGTGCCAGCAGCGACACTAGCGGGCGATACACCGGGGAGCTGTTTTTT	CASSDTSGRYTGELFF
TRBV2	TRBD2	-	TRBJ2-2	TGTGCCAGCAGTGAAGCCCTAGCGGGGGTCACCGGGGAGCTGTTTTTT	CASSEALAGVTGELFF
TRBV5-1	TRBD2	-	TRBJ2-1	TGCGCCAGCAGCCGAGGTACTAGCGGGAGCGGCAGGCACAATGAGCAGTTCTTC	CASSRGTSGSGRHNEQFF
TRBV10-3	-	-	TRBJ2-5	TGTGCCATCAGTGAGTCTGGGGAGGCAGAGACCCAGTACTTC	CAISESGEAETQYF
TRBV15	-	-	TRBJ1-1	TGTGCCACCAGCAGACCAGACAGGAACACTGAAGCTTTCTTT	CATSRPDRNTEAFF
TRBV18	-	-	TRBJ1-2	TGTGCCAGCTCACGCGGGACGGATAACTATGGCTACACCTTC	CASSRGTDNYGYTF
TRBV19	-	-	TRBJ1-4	TGTGCCAGTAGCCGCGGGACGAGAAATGAAAAACTGTTTTTT	CASSRGTRNEKLFF
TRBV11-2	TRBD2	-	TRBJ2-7	TGTGCCAGCAGCCAGGGACTAGCGGGGGGGCCGAGGGAGCAGTACTTC	CASSQGLAGGPREQYF
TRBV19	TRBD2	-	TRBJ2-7	TGTGCCAGTAGTGTTGGGACTAGCCTCTCCTACGAGCAGTACTTC	CASSVGTSLSYEQYF
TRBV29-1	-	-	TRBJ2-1	TGCAGCGTTGTGGTGAGTGGCTACAATGAGCAGTTCTTC	CSVVVSGYNEQFF
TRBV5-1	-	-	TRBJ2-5	TGCGCCAGCAGCTTGGGGGAATCGGGAGTGAACCAAGAGACCCAGTACTTC	CASSLGESGVNQETQYF
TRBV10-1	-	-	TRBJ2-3	TGCGCCAGCAAGGAGGGACCGAGGGCCCAAGATACGCAGTATTTT	CASKEGPRAQDTQYF
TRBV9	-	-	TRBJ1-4	TGTGCCAGCAGCGTAGGAGAGGGCCCTAATGAAAAACTGTTTTTT	CASSVGEGPNEKLFF
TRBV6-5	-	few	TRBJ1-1	TGTGCCAGCAGTTACCGGGAAGTGACTGAAGCTTTCTTT	CASSYREVTEAFF
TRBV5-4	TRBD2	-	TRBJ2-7	TGTGCCAGCAGCTGGGGGGGGGACTACGAGCAGTACTTC	CASSWGGDYEQYF
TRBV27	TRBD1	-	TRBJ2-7	TGTGCCAGCAGTTGGACAGGGGGGTCCTACGAGCAGTACTTC	CASSWTGGSYEQYF
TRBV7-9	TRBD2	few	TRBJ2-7	TGTGCCAGCAGCTTACCAAAGCGACTAGCGGGGGGCATCGACTACGAGCAGTACTTC	CASSLPKRLAGGIDYEQYF
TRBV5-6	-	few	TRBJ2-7	TGTGCCAGCAGCTTAGGGGGGGATTACGAGCAGTACTTC	CASSLGGDYEQYF
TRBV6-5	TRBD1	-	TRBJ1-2	TGTGCCAGCAGTACCGGGACAGGAAAAAACTATGGCTACACCTTC	CASSTGTGKNYGYTF
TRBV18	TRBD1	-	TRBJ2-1	TGTGCCAGCTCACTTCGACAGGGTAATAACAATGAGCAGTTCTTC	CASSLRQGNNNEQFF
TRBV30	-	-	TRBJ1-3	TGTGCCTGGGTTCGGGGGGCTGGGGGAAACACCATATATTTT	CAWVRGAGGNTIYF
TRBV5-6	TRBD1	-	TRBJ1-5	TGTGCCAGCAGTTCCGGGACAGGGGGAAATCAGCCCCAGCATTTT	CASSSGTGGNQPQHF
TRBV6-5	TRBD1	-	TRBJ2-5	TGTGCCAGCAGTTACTCCCGGACAGGGATTCGGCAGACCCAGTACTTC	CASSYSRTGIRQTQYF
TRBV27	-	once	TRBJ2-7	TGTGCCAGCAGTTTACCTAACAGGGCTTGGTTGTTATTC	CASSLPNRAWLLF
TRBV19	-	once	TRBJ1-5	TGTGCCAGTCGGGACTTCAGCAATCAGCCCCAGCATTTT	CASRDFSNQPQHF
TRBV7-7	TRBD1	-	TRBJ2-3	TGTGCCAGCAGCTTAGGTGGGACAGGGGATCCCGCAGATACGCAGTATTTT	CASSLGGTGDPADTQYF
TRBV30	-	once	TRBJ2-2	TGTGCCTGGGTCAGGACCGGGGAGCTGTTTTTT	CAWVRTGELFF
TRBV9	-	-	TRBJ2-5	TGTGCCAGCAGCGTAGAAGCGGAGCAAGAGACCCAGTACTTC	CASSVEAEQETQYF
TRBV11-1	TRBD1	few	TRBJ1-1	TGTGCCAGCAGCCCAGCCCAGGGGGCTACGGAAGCTTTCTTT	CASSPAQGATEAFF
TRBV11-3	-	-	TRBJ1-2	TGTGCCAGCAGCTTAGATGGCGGGACGGGGTTCTATGGCTACACCTTC	CASSLDGGTGFYGYTF